These T cell receptor beta chains were read from a single sample in a study of OX40 agonist ivuxolimab in advanced cancers. Clones were read by immunoSEQ multiplex PCR, and TCRdb kept only the in-frame ones, dropping some. The repertoire includes approximately 87,000 clones, roughly 90% of them detected once, and 3.4% sits in the top ten. Sample: CD4+ or CD8+ T cells sorted from blood, taken in a trial of the OX40 agonist ivuxolimab. These receptors were collected from an adult with an advanced solid tumor such as melanoma, head and neck, liver or kidney cancer. CDR3s include the opening cysteine and the closing phenylalanine or tryptophan. D genes are given only for firm matches. Rows may omit the clone size; those that give it use once, few, many or a size class.

TRBV29-1	.	TRBJ2-1	.	TGCAGCCTTTGGGGACCCGCGGGTTACAATGAGCAGTTCTTC	CSLWGPAGYNEQFF
TRBV18	.	TRBJ1-2	.	TGTGCCAGCTCACCACCAGGGTTCGATGGCTACACCTTC	CASSPPGFDGYTF
TRBV29-1	.	TRBJ1-2	.	TGCAGCGTTCCGACGGGGAACTATGGCTACACCTTC	CSVPTGNYGYTF
TRBV6-1	.	TRBJ2-1	TRBD2	TGTGCCAGCAGCACTAGCGGGAGCGGGTACAATGAGCAGTTCTTC	CASSTSGSGYNEQFF
TRBV30	.	TRBJ2-5	.	TGTGCCTGGGGTCAGGGGAGGGAGACCCAGTACTTC	CAWGQGRETQYF
TRBV11-2	.	TRBJ1-2	TRBD1	TGTGCCAGCAGCCAAGGGACAGACTTCTATGGCTACACCTTC	CASSQGTDFYGYTF
TRBV4-1	.	TRBJ1-3	.	TGCGCCAGCAGCCAAGTCATCCATACGAAGATCTCTGGAAACACCATATATTTT	CASSQVIHTKISGNTIYF
TRBV5-5	once	TRBJ1-1	TRBD1	TGTGCCAGCAGCAAAAATTACCCGACAGGGGGGAACACTGAAGCTTTCTTT	CASSKNYPTGGNTEAFF
TRBV27	.	TRBJ1-6	.	TGTGCCAGCAGTTGGGGACATAATTCACCCCTCCACTTT	CASSWGHNSPLHF
TRBV19	.	TRBJ1-2	.	TGTGCCAGTAGTTATGGAGGGACCCCTAACTATGGCTACACCTTC	CASSYGGTPNYGYTF
TRBV29-1	.	TRBJ2-3	.	TGCAGCGGGGTACAGCGAAGCACAGATACGCAGTATTTT	CSGVQRSTDTQYF
TRBV5-5	.	TRBJ2-1	TRBD2	TGTGCCAGCAGCTTGGCCCGGCGGGAGGCCTCGAATAGCTCCTACAATGAGCAGTTCTTC	CASSLARREASNSSYNEQFF
TRBV4-3	.	TRBJ2-5	.	TGCGCCAGCAGCCAAGTGTTGAGGGAGGAGACCCAGTACTTC	CASSQVLREETQYF
TRBV2	.	TRBJ2-7	.	TGTGCCAGCAGGGGGCTCTCCGAGCAGTACTTC	CASRGLSEQYF
TRBV19	.	TRBJ1-4	.	TGTGCCAGTAGTATCCATTTTCGGGATCCTAATGAAAAACTGTTTTTT	CASSIHFRDPNEKLFF
TRBV7-2	.	TRBJ2-1	.	TGTGCCAGCAGCTTAGCGCGTGGGTACAATGAGCAGTTCTTC	CASSLARGYNEQFF
TRBV29-1	once	TRBJ1-2	TRBD1	TGCAGCGTTGAAGATCCGGACAGGGTACACTATGGCTACACCTTC	CSVEDPDRVHYGYTF
TRBV4-1	.	TRBJ2-4	TRBD1	TGCGCCAGCAGCCAAGACCCCCTGCCGGGACAGGGCAACATTCAGTACTTC	CASSQDPLPGQGNIQYF
TRBV7-2	.	TRBJ1-6	.	TGTGCCAGCAGCTTGGAGCTTGGTGCAGGGGTTTCACCCCTCCACTTT	CASSLELGAGVSPLHF
TRBV7-2	.	TRBJ1-6	.	TGTGCCAGCAGCCCCTGGGAAGGGACCGCGTCGTTTCCCCTCCACTTT	CASSPWEGTASFPLHF
TRBV4-1	.	TRBJ2-5	.	TGCGCCAGCAGCCAAGCGAGGAGGGGAGAGACCCAGTACTTC	CASSQARRGETQYF
TRBV13	once	TRBJ1-2	TRBD1	TGTGCCAGCAGCTCCGCCGGACAGGGAAGCTATGGCTACACCTTC	CASSSAGQGSYGYTF
TRBV27	.	TRBJ2-7	.	TGTGCCAGCAGTTTAAGGGCGGGCGGCTCCTACGAGCAGTACTTC	CASSLRAGGSYEQYF
TRBV10-2	once	TRBJ2-7	.	TGCGCCAGCAGTGAGCGGGACGGAGACGAGCAGTACTTC	CASSERDGDEQYF
TRBV14	.	TRBJ2-1	.	TGTGCCAGCAGCCAAGATGGGAGGGAGCAGTTCTTC	CASSQDGREQFF
TRBV27	.	TRBJ2-1	TRBD1	TGTGCCAGCACCTGGACAGGGAGCTCCTACAATGAGCAGTTCTTC	CASTWTGSSYNEQFF
TRBV2	.	TRBJ2-7	.	TGTGCCAGCAGTGAGACGAACCGACCGAACTACGAGCAGTACTTC	CASSETNRPNYEQYF
TRBV6-1	.	TRBJ1-1	.	TGTGCCAGCAGTGAGCTCGTCGAGTCCCAGAACACTGAAGCTTTCTTT	CASSELVESQNTEAFF
TRBV19	once	TRBJ2-3	.	TGTGCCAGTAGTATAGTTTTCGGAAGGTTTAGCACAGATACGCAGTATTTT	CASSIVFGRFSTDTQYF
TRBV5-6	.	TRBJ1-4	.	TGTGCCAGCGGCTCCTCCGGAAAACTGTTTTTT	CASGSSGKLFF
TRBV30	.	TRBJ2-1	.	TGTGCCTGGAGTGTCCCGGAGGGCGGATACAATGAGCAGTTCTTC	CAWSVPEGGYNEQFF
TRBV7-9	.	TRBJ2-7	TRBD2	TGTGCCAGCAGCTTACTTCCGGGACTAGCGGGAGCCCCTGGGGACGAGCAGTACTTC	CASSLLPGLAGAPGDEQYF
TRBV6-5	.	TRBJ1-2	.	TGTGCCAGCAGTTACTTCGGGACTGATTATGGCTACACCTTC	CASSYFGTDYGYTF
TRBV6-6	.	TRBJ1-1	.	TGTGCCAGCAGTTCAGGGGAAACTGAAGCTTTCTTT	CASSSGETEAFF
TRBV27	.	TRBJ1-1	.	TGTGCCAGCAGTTTATCCTCGGACACTGAAGCTTTCTTT	CASSLSSDTEAFF
TRBV10-3	once	TRBJ1-1	.	TGTGCCTCCGGACAGCCGAACACTGAAGCTTTCTTT	CASGQPNTEAFF
TRBV27	few	TRBJ2-7	TRBD1	TGTGCCAGCAGTTACAGGGGGCCTCCCTACGAGCAGTACTTC	CASSYRGPPYEQYF
TRBV29-1	.	TRBJ2-1	.	TGCAGCGTTTGGACCCGGGAGAATGAGCAGTTCTTC	CSVWTRENEQFF
TRBV4-2	.	TRBJ1-4	.	TGTGCCAGCAGCCCAGGGAGCGGGAGTGAAAAACTGTTTTTT	CASSPGSGSEKLFF
TRBV19	.	TRBJ2-2	.	TGTGCCAGTAGTGAAATCGGGGCTGGGGAGCTGTTTTTT	CASSEIGAGELFF
TRBV2	.	TRBJ2-1	.	TGTGCCAGCGGCAGTTACAATGAGCAGTTCTTC	CASGSYNEQFF
TRBV4-1	few	TRBJ1-2	TRBD1	TGCGCCAGCAGCCAAGTCCCGGGACAGTTAAACTATGGCTACACCTTC	CASSQVPGQLNYGYTF
TRBV7-9	.	TRBJ2-1	TRBD2	TGTGCCAGCAGCTTAGTACGACTAGCGACGGGTAATGAGCAGTTCTTC	CASSLVRLATGNEQFF
TRBV7-4	.	TRBJ1-6	.	TGTGCCAGCAGCTTAAGGGACAAACGCCACTTT	CASSLRDKRHF
TRBV30	.	TRBJ2-3	.	TGTGCCTGGAGTGTAGACGCCCCCCGAGATACGCAGTATTTT	CAWSVDAPRDTQYF
TRBV4-1	.	TRBJ2-2	.	TGCGCCAGCAGCCTGAAGACAGGTTACACCGGGGAGCTGTTTTTT	CASSLKTGYTGELFF
TRBV4-3	.	TRBJ1-6	TRBD1	TGCGCCAGCAGCCAAGATTCCCGACAGGGGCATAATTCACCCCTCCACTTT	CASSQDSRQGHNSPLHF
TRBV2	.	TRBJ2-5	.	TGTGCCAGCAGGGGTCCGCCCGAGACCCAGTACTTC	CASRGPPETQYF